This T cell receptor beta chain came from a study of blood T cell repertoires in COVID-19. The wider study: Acute and convalescent COVID-19 specimens originated in the United States, Italy and Spain. T cells, B-cell-depleted T cells, or PBMCs supplied cDNA or gDNA.

Germline CDR1 reads MNHEY; CDR2 reads SMNVEV (reference sequence). The CDR3 runs to 17 residues. Deletions cut 1 base from V and 4 bases from J, with 14 bases between. Study processing details: Amplifying reference gene primers gave estimates of nucleated cell counts. Generated by immunoSEQ multiplex PCR, the TCRdb table keeps only in-frame clones and is missing some. The D gene and trimming were derived from the DNA, and the V and J assignments and clone size from that table. The table has 90,000 to 130,000 clones, roughly 80% seen once. The sequencing input was peripheral blood. This sequence joins TRBV27 and TRBJ1-6, with TRBD1 as a possible D gene (6 bases). This clonotype was obtained from a woman aged 60-75 years with acute or convalescent COVID-19. Written as DNA, the CDR3 is TGTGCCAGCAGTTTATTGGCAGGGGCGAATTATAATTCACCCCTCCACTTT. Protein sequence: CASSLLAGANYNSPLHF.